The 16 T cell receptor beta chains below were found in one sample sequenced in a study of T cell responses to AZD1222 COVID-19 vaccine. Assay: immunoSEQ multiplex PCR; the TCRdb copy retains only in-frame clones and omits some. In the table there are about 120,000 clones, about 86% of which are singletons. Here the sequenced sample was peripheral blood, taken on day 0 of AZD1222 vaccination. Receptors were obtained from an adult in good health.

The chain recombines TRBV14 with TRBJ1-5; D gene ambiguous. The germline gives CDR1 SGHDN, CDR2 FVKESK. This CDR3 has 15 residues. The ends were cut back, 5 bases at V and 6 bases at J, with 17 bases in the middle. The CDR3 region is CASSVRAQRGQPQHF. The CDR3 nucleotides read TGTGCCAGCAGCGTCCGGGCCCAACGAGGTCAGCCCCAGCATTTT.

The CDR3 is CASSLGLVTYNEQFF. The CDR3 nucleotides read TGCGCCAGCAGCTTGGGGCTAGTAACCTACAATGAGCAGTTCTTC. This chain connects TRBV5-1 to TRBJ2-1; D gene ambiguous. V was trimmed by 0 bases and J by 2 bases, leaving 9 bases between them. Germline lookup yields CDR1 SGHRS and CDR2 YFSETQ. The length of the CDR3 is 15 residues.

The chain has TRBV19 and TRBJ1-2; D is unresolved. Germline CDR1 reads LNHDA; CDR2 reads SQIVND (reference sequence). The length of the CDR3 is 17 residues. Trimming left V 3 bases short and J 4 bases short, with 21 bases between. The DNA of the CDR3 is TGTGCCAGTAGTATGACGACTGGGCGTCTGCCGGGCTATGGCTACACCTTC. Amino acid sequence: CASSMTTGRLPGYGYTF.

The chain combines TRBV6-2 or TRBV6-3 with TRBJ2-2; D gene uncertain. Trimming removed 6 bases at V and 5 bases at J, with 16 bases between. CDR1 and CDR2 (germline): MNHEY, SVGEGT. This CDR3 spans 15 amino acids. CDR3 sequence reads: CASSLTHSRTGELFF. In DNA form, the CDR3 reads TGTGCCAGCAGCCTGACACATTCGCGGACCGGGGAGCTGTTTTTT.

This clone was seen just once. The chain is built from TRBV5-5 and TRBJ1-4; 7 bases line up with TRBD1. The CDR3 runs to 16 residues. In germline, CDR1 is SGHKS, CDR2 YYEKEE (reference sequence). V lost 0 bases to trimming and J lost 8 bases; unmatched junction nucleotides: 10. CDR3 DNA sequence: TGTGCCAGCAGCTTGGCCGGGTACAGGGGAGAGGAAAAACTGTTTTTT. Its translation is CASSLAGYRGEEKLFF.

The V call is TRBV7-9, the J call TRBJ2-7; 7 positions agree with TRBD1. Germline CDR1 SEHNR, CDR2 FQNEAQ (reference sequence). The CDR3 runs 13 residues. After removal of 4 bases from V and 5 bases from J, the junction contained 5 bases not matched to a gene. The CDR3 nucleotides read TGTGCCAGCAGCTCATTTCAGGGGGACGAGCAGTACTTC. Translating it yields CASSSFQGDEQYF.

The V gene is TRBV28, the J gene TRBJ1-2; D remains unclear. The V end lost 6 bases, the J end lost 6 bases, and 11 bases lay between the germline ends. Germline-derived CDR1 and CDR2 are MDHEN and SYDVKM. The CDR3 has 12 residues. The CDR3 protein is CASRLQTNGYTF. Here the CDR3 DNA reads TGTGCCAGCAGACTGCAGACGAATGGCTACACCTTC.

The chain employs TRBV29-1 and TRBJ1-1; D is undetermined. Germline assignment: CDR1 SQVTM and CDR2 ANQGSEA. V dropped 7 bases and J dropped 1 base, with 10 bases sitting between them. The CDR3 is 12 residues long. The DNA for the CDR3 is TGCAGCGCGAGGACGGGGAACACTGAAGCTTTCTTT. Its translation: CSARTGNTEAFF.

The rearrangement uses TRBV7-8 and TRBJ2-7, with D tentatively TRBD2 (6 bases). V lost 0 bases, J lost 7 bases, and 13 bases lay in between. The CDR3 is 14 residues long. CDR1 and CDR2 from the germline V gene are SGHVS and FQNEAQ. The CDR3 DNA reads TGTGCCAGCAGCTTAGCGGAGGGGAGTAGGGAGCAGTACTTC. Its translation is CASSLAEGSREQYF.

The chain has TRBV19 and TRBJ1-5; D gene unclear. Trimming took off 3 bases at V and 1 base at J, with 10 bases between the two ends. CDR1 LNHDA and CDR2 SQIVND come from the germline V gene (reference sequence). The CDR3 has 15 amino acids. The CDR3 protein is CASSMSSGSNQPQHF. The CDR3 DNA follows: TGTGCCAGTAGTATGAGCTCAGGAAGCAATCAGCCCCAGCATTTT.

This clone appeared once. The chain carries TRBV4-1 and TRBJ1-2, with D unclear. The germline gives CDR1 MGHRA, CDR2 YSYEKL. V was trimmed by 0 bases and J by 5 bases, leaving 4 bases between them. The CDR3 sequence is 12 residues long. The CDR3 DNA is TGCGCCAGCAGCCAAGAAAGATATGGCTACACCTTC. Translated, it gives CASSQERYGYTF.

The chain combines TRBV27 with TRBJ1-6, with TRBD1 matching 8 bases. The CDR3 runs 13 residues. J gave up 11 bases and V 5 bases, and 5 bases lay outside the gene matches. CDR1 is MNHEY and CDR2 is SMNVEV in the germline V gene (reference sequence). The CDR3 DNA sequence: TGTGCCAGCAGTGGACAGGGAGATCCACCCCTCCACTTT. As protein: CASSGQGDPPLHF.

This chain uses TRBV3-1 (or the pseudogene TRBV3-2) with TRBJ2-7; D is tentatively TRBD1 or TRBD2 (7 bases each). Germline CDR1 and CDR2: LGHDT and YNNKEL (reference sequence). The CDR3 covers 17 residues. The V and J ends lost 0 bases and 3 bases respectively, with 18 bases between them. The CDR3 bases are TGTGCCAGCAGCCAAGACGTCGGGGAGGGGGCGCGCTACGAGCAGTACTTC. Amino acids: CASSQDVGEGARYEQYF.

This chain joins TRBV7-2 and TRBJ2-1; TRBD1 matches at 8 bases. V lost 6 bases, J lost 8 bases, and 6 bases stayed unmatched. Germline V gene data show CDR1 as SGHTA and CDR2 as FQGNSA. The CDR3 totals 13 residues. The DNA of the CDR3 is TGTGCCAGCAGAGTAGGACAGGGCCATGAGCAGTTCTTC. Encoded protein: CASRVGQGHEQFF.

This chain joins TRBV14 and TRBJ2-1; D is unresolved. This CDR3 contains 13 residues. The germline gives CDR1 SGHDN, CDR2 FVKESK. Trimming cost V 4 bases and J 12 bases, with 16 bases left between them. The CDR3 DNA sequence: TGTGCCAGCAGCCCCTCCACCCGGGTGGGGCAGTTCTTC. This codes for CASSPSTRVGQFF. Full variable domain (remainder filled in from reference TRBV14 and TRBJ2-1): EAGVTQFPSHSVIEKGQTVTLRCDPISGHDNLYWYRRVMGKEIKFLLHFVKESKQDESGMPNNRFLAERTGGTYSTLKVQPAELEDSGVYFCASSPSTRVGQFFGPGTRLTVL.

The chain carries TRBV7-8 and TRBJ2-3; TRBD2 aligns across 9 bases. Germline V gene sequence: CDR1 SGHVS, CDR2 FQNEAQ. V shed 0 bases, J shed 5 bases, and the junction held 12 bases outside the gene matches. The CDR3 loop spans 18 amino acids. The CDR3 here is CASSLAVFIAGVLDTQYF. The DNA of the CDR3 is TGTGCCAGCAGCTTAGCAGTGTTTATAGCGGGAGTTCTAGATACGCAGTATTTT.